This T cell receptor beta chain was captured by sequencing in a study of human T cells and chemical hapten exposure. As for the study in general: Mainly, slight library volume differences in the pool made TCR yields vary. Whole-study results and caveats: No change in TCRs above 1 in 1000 frequency was produced by DPC sensitization.

This clonotype was detected only a few times. Its specificity is unknown. Single cDNA molecules in the library carried unique molecular identifiers attached during preparation. TCRdb re-called the reads with MiXCR, one entry per CDR3 protein. The sample contains roughly 120,000 distinct CDR3 sequences, 8.5% of which appear only once. Per germline, CDR1 MNHEY and CDR2 SVGEGT. Unmatched junction bases numbered 9, after V lost 7 bases and J lost 1 base. The CDR3 is 15 residues long. Total RNA was isolated from unfractionated whole blood. What was sequenced was whole blood. The chain combines TRBV6-2 or TRBV6-3 with TRBJ2-5, with TRBD1 matching over 7 bases. This clonotype was obtained from a human donor in good health. Some clones in this sample may be carry-over from other donors' samples. In DNA, the CDR3 is TGTGCCAGCACCTACCTTCGGGACAGCCAAGAGACCCAGTACTTC. This gives the protein CASTYLRDSQETQYF.